This T cell receptor (beta chain) stems from a study of low-dose radiotherapy and immunotherapy resistance in tumors. Overall study: The authors gave intravenous cyclophosphamide 200 mg/m2 every two weeks, one day before radiation and immunotherapy. Patients were on oral aspirin 300 mg taken daily for four cycles from cycle 1 day 1.

The CDR3 is 16 amino acids. The junction had 8 bases not matched to a gene; V was cut back by 4 bases and J by 4 bases. CDR1 is SGHNT and CDR2 is YYREEE in the germline V gene (reference sequence). Regarding time point: before trial treatment. Donors were dosed with nivolumab and ipilimumab; they also received aspirin, low-dose cyclophosphamide and low-dose radiotherapy. Advanced solid tumors lacking tumor-infiltrating lymphocytes characterized eligible patients. First-strand cDNA relied on TRAV- and TRBV-specific primers spanning alpha and beta chains. TCRs underwent 15 to 20 PCR cycles of amplification with a constant-region primer and V-primer adapter. TCRdb used MiXCR to reprocess the reads, holding one entry per CDR3 protein. The table has around 79,000 distinct CDR3 sequences, approximately 19% seen once.

This TCR was sampled from a male donor with prostate cancer. This material consisted of PBMCs, taken before treatment. The chain links TRBV5-4 to TRBJ2-7, with 13 nucleotides matching TRBD2. This chain's CDR3 is CASSPTSGRARYEQYF. DNA of the CDR3: TGTGCCAGCAGCCCTACTAGCGGGAGGGCACGGTACGAGCAGTACTTC.